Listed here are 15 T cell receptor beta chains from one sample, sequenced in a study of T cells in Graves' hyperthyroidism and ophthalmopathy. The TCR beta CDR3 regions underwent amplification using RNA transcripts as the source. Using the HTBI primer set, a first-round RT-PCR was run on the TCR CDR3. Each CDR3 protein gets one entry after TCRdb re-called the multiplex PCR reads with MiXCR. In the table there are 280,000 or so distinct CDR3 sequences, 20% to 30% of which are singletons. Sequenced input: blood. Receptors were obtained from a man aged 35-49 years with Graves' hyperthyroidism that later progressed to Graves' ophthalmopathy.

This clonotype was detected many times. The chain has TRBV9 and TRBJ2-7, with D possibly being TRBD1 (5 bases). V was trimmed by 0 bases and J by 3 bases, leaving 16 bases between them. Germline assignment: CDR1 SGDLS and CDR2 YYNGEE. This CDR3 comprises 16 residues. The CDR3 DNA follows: TGTGCCAGCAGCGTAGCGCAGGCAGGGTACTTCTACGAGCAGTACTTC. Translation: CASSVAQAGYFYEQYF.

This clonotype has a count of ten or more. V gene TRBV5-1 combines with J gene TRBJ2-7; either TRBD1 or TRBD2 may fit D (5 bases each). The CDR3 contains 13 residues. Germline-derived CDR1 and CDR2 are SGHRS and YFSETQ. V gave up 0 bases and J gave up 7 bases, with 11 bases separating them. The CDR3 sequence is CASSLVGVGEQYF. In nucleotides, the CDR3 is TGCGCCAGCAGCTTGGTGGGGGTGGGGGAGCAGTACTTC. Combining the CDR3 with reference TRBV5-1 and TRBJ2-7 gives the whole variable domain KAGVTQTPRYLIKTRGQQVTLSCSPISGHRSVSWYQQTPGQGLQFLFEYFSETQRNKGNFPGRFSGRQFSNSRSEMNVSTLELGDSALYLCASSLVGVGEQYFGPGTRLTVT.

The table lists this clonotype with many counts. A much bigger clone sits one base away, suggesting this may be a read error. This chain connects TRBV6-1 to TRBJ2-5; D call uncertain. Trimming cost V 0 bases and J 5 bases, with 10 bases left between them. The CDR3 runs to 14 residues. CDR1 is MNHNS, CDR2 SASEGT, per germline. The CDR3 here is CASSEAHHKETQYF. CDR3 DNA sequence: TGTGCCAGCAGTGAAGCTCACCACAAGGAGACCCAGTACTTC.

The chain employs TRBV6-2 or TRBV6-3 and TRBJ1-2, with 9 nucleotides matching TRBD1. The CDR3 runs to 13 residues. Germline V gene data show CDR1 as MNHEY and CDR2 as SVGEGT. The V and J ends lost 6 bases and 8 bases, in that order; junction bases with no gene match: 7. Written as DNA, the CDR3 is TGTGCCAGCAGACGTGGACAGGGGAAGGGCTACACCTTC. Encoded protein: CASRRGQGKGYTF.

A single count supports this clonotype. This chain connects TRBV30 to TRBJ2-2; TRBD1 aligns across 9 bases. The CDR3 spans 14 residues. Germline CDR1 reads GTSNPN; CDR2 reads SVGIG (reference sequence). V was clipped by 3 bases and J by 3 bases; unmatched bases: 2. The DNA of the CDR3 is TGTGCCTGGAGAGACAGGGGGGACACCGGGGAGCTGTTTTTT. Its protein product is CAWRDRGDTGELFF.

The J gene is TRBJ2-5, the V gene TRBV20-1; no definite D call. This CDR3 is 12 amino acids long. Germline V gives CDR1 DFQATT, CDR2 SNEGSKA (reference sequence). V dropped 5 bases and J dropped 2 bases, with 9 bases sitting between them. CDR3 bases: TGCAGTGCTTATGACTTACAAGAGACCCAGTACTTC. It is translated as CSAYDLQETQYF.

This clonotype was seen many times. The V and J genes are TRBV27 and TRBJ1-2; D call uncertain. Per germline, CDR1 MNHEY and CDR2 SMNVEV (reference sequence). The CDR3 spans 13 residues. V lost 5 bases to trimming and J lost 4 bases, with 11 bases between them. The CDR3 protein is CASSPIGFYGYTF. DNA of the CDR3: TGTGCCAGCAGTCCCATCGGGTTCTATGGCTACACCTTC.

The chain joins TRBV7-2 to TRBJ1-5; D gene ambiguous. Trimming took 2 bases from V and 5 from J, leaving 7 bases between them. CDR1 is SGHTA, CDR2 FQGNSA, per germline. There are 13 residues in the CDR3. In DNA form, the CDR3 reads TGTGCCAGCAGCTTATTAGGCGATCAGCCCCAGCATTTT. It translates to CASSLLGDQPQHF.

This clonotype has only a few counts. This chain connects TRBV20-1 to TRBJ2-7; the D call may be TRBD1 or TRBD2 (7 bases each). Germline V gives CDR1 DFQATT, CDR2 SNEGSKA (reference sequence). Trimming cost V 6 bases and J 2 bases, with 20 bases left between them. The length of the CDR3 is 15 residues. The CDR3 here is CSARGPSAGTYEQYF. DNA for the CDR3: TGCAGTGCAAGGGGGCCCTCAGCGGGAACCTACGAGCAGTACTTC.

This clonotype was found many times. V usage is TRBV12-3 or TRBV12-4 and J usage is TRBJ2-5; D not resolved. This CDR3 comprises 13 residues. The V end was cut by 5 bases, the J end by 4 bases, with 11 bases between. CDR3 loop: CASSAGVLETQYF. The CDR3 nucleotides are TGTGCCAGCAGTGCCGGAGTACTAGAGACCCAGTACTTC.

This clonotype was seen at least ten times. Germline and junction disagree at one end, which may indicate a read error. Here the CDR3 DNA reads TGTGCCAGCAGTCAGGCGGGAGGGGCTAGCTTT. Translated, it gives CASSQAGGASF. The V gene is TRBV12-3 or TRBV12-4, the J gene TRBJ1-3; D possibly corresponds to TRBD1 (5 bases). The CDR3 covers 11 residues.

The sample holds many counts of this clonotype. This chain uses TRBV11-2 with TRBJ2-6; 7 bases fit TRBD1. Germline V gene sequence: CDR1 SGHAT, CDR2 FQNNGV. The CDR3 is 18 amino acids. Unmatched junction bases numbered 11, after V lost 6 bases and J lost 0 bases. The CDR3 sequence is CASRKTGLPYSGANVLTF. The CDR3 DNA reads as TGTGCCAGCAGGAAGACAGGGCTGCCTTACTCTGGGGCCAACGTCCTGACTTTC.

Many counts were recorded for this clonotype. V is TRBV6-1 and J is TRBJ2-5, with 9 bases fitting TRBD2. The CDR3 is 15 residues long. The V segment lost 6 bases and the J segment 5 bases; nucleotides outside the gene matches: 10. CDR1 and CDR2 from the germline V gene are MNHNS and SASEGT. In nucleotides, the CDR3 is TGTGCCAGCAGAGGTAGCGGGAGCTTCAGGGAGACCCAGTACTTC. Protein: CASRGSGSFRETQYF.

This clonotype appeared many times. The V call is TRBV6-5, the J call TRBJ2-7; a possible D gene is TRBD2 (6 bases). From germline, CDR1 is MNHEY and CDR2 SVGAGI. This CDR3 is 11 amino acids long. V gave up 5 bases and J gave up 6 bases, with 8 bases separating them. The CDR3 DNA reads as TGTGCCAGCAGTAACGGGGGCGAGCAGTACTTC. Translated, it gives CASSNGGEQYF.

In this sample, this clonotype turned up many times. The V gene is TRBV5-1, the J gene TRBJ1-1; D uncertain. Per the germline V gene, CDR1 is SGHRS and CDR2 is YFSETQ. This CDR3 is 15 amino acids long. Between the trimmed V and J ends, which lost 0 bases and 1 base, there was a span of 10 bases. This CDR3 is CASSLVWQKNTEAFF. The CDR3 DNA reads TGCGCCAGCAGCTTGGTTTGGCAGAAGAACACTGAAGCTTTCTTT.